This T cell receptor beta chain derives from a study of blood T cell repertoires in COVID-19. Study-level information: Collection of acute and convalescent COVID-19 samples took place in the United States, Italy and Spain. PBMCs, B-cell-depleted T cells, or T cells provided the cDNA or gDNA that made up the material.

Libraries were prepared by immunoSEQ multiplex PCR; TCRdb keeps only in-frame clonotypes and omits some of them. The sample includes under 30,000 clones, roughly 90% of them seen just once. Germline V gene lookup returns CDR1 SGHAT and CDR2 FQNNGV. CDR3 size: 16 residues. V lost 5 bases to trimming and J lost 0 bases; unmatched junction nucleotides: 8. The source material was peripheral blood. The sequence was obtained from a human donor with acute or convalescent COVID-19. The donor label of this sample is uncertain. This chain connects TRBV11-2 to TRBJ2-3; 7 bases map to TRBD2. CDR3 DNA sequence: TGTGCCAGCAGCCCGCGGCGCGGGGGTAGCACAGATACGCAGTATTTT. It yields the protein CASSPRRGGSTDTQYF.